These 23 T cell receptor beta chains originate from one sample sequenced in a study of T cells in Graves' hyperthyroidism and ophthalmopathy. TCR beta CDR3 sequences were amplified from RNA transcripts. An initial round of RT-PCR targeting the TCR CDR3 relied on the HTBI primer set. MiXCR, applied by TCRdb to the multiplex PCR reads, yields one record per CDR3 protein. The sample holds about 550,000 distinct CDR3 sequences, under 25% seen once. The specimen sequenced was blood. The receptors originated from a young man with Graves' hyperthyroidism.

This clonotype showed up many times. This chain joins TRBV20-1 and TRBJ2-7, with D perhaps given as TRBD1 or TRBD2 (6 bases each). Trimming took 3 bases from V and 6 from J, leaving 15 bases between them. CDR1 and CDR2 from the germline V gene are DFQATT and SNEGSKA (reference sequence). There are 13 residues in the CDR3. CDR3 sequence: CSARGAGGSEQYF. CDR3 nucleotides: TGCAGTGCTAGGGGGGCTGGGGGGAGCGAGCAGTACTTC.

This clonotype appeared many times. The V and J genes are TRBV10-3 and TRBJ1-1; D not resolved. The V end lost 4 bases, the J end lost 1 base, and 7 bases lay between the germline ends. This CDR3 spans 13 amino acids. Germline V lookup: CDR1 ENHRY, CDR2 SYGVKD. DNA for the CDR3: TGTGCCATCAGTGGAGCGGGGAACACTGAAGCTTTCTTT. Translated: CAISGAGNTEAFF.

This clonotype was counted a few times. The V call is TRBV29-1, the J call TRBJ1-5; possibly TRBD1 for D (6 bases). V gave up 6 bases and J gave up 1 base, with 10 bases separating them. CDR3 length: 13 amino acids. CDR1 and CDR2 (germline): SQVTM, ANQGSEA. CDR3 in amino acids: CSVEQGSNQPQHF. CDR3 DNA sequence: TGCAGCGTGGAACAGGGCAGCAATCAGCCCCAGCATTTT.

The V call is TRBV5-1, the J call TRBJ1-3; no definite D call. Germline loops: CDR1 SGHRS, CDR2 YFSETQ. With 4 bases removed from V and 0 bases from J, the gap between germline ends came to 14 bases. The CDR3 consists of 16 residues. The CDR3 is CASSQKGITSGNTIYF. In nucleotides, the CDR3 is TGCGCCAGCAGCCAGAAAGGGATAACCTCTGGAAACACCATATATTTT.

This clonotype was recorded many times. Compared with germline, one end of the junction differs, possibly owing to a read error. The rearrangement uses TRBV29-1 and TRBJ2-7, with D uncertain. There are 12 residues in the CDR3. Germline V gene data show CDR1 as SQVTM and CDR2 as ANQGSEA. The CDR3 DNA is TGCAGCGTTGAAGGGCTCTCCGACGAGCAGTACTTC. Its protein product is CSVEGLSDEQYF.

This clonotype was counted at least ten times. V gene TRBV30 combines with J gene TRBJ1-2, with a weak D call TRBD1 (6 bases). Between the trimmed V and J ends, which lost 5 bases and 6 bases, there was a span of 19 bases. Germline V gene data show CDR1 as GTSNPN and CDR2 as SVGIG (reference sequence). This CDR3 contains 14 residues. The CDR3: CAWLPRLGGHGYTF. The CDR3, as DNA: TGTGCCTGGCTACCTCGGCTAGGGGGGCATGGCTACACCTTC.

This clonotype has more than one count but fewer than ten. This chain uses TRBV11-2 with TRBJ2-7, with D unclear. Germline-derived CDR1 and CDR2 are SGHAT and FQNNGV. The CDR3 sequence is 13 residues long. V was cut by 1 base and J by 6 bases, with 10 bases left in between. CDR3: CASSLAGVGEQYF. The CDR3 DNA reads as TGTGCCAGCAGCTTAGCCGGAGTGGGCGAGCAGTACTTC.

This clonotype was seen once. The rearrangement joins TRBV7-2 to TRBJ1-1, with D tentatively TRBD1 (5 bases). Germline assignment: CDR1 SGHTA and CDR2 FQGNSA. The CDR3 runs 15 residues. Trimming left V 5 bases short and J 11 bases short, with 24 bases between. DNA of the CDR3: TGTGCCAGCAGCCGGGAACAGGTGAGGAACACCGATGCTTTCTTT. Protein sequence: CASSREQVRNTDAFF.

This clonotype came up a few times. Just one base apart from a much larger clone, this may be a read error. V gene TRBV28 combines with J gene TRBJ1-1; no firm D call. Germline V gene data show CDR1 as MDHEN and CDR2 as SYDVKM. CDR3 size: 15 residues. The CDR3 reads CASSFHNRYNTEACF. CDR3 coding DNA: TGTGCCAGCAGTTTCCATAACAGATACAACACTGAAGCTTGCTTT. Variable domain in full (rest from reference TRBV28 and TRBJ1-1): DVKVTQSSRYLVKRTGEKVFLECVQDMDHENMFWYRQDPGLGLRLIYFSYDVKMKEKGDIPEGYSVSREKKERFSLILESASTNQTSMYLCASSFHNRYNTEACFGQGTRLTVV.

This clonotype was detected many times. This rearrangement joins TRBV27 to TRBJ2-7; maybe TRBD1 (5 bases). Germline V CDR1 and CDR2: MNHEY, SMNVEV (reference sequence). The CDR3 is 13 amino acids. Trimming cost V 4 bases and J 0 bases, with 7 bases left between them. The DNA of the CDR3 is TGTGCCAGCAGTTCCGACAGCTCCTACGAGCAGTACTTC. Translated, it gives CASSSDSSYEQYF.

This clonotype was picked up many times. The chain uses TRBV15 and TRBJ1-2, with a tentative D call TRBD1 (6 bases). Germline assignment: CDR1 LNHNV and CDR2 YYDKDF (reference sequence). The CDR3 is 14 residues long. V was pared by 10 bases and J by 3 bases, with 18 bases between. CDR3 sequence: CAIGYPGQHYGYTF. The CDR3 DNA reads as TGTGCCATCGGCTATCCGGGACAACACTATGGCTACACCTTC.

This clonotype has ten or more counts. The chain uses TRBV11-2 and TRBJ1-2, with 7 bases lining up with TRBD1. The CDR3 runs 16 residues. The germline CDR1 and CDR2 sequences are SGHAT and FQNNGV. Unmatched junction bases numbered 15, after V lost 5 bases and J lost 6 bases. The CDR3: CASSLRQGGITNGYTF. The CDR3 DNA follows: TGTGCCAGCAGCCTTAGACAGGGAGGGATAACAAATGGCTACACCTTC.

This clonotype was counted only a few times. The CDR3 loop is CASSWTLTGGSYNSPLHF. Here the CDR3 DNA reads TGCGCCAGCAGCTGGACCCTGACCGGCGGCTCCTATAATTCACCCCTCCACTTT. The chain carries TRBV5-1 and TRBJ1-6; no reliable D call. Trimming pared 3 bases from V and 0 bases from J, leaving 16 bases between. The germline gives CDR1 SGHRS, CDR2 YFSETQ. The CDR3 length is 18 residues.

This clonotype was detected many times. The chain links TRBV7-8 to TRBJ1-5; D gene ambiguous. CDR1 and CDR2 from the germline V gene are SGHVS and FQNEAQ. This CDR3 contains 17 residues. V dropped 0 bases and J dropped 2 bases, with 14 bases sitting between them. CDR3 nucleotide sequence: TGTGCCAGCAGCTTAGCGCGGGCGCGGGCTGGCAATCAGCCCCAGCATTTT. This codes for CASSLARARAGNQPQHF. The full variable domain, with the rest looked up from reference TRBV7-8 and TRBJ1-5, is GAGVSQSPRYKVAKRGQDVALRCDPISGHVSLFWYQQALGQGPEFLTYFQNEAQLDKSGLPSDRFFAERPEGSVSTLKIQRTQQEDSAVYLCASSLARARAGNQPQHFGDGTRLSIL.

At least ten counts were recorded for this clonotype. The chain uses TRBV27 and TRBJ1-1, with D tentatively TRBD1 (6 bases). The CDR3 spans 16 residues. Germline V gene lookup returns CDR1 MNHEY and CDR2 SMNVEV (reference sequence). V was trimmed by 5 bases and J by 3 bases, leaving 19 bases between them. The CDR3 coding sequence is TGTGCCAGCAGTCTCTCCGGGGGCTTCGGGTACACTGAAGCTTTCTTT. It encodes CASSLSGGFGYTEAFF.

This clonotype was observed a single time. The chain recombines TRBV28 with TRBJ1-2; D gene uncertain. Trimming stripped 3 bases from V and 8 bases from J, with 13 bases between. This CDR3 is 13 amino acids long. The germline gives CDR1 MDHEN, CDR2 SYDVKM. In DNA form, the CDR3 reads TGTGCCAGCAGTTTGCCTTCGAGTCAAGGCTACACCTTC. As protein: CASSLPSSQGYTF.

The sample holds many counts of this clonotype. The chain employs TRBV28 and TRBJ2-4; possibly TRBD2 for D (5 bases). The V end lost 3 bases, the J end lost 4 bases, and 7 bases lay between the germline ends. The CDR3 has 13 residues. Germline V gene lookup returns CDR1 MDHEN and CDR2 SYDVKM. CDR3 in amino acids: CASSFRGKNIQYF. The DNA for the CDR3 is TGTGCCAGCAGTTTCCGGGGTAAAAACATTCAGTACTTC.

V and J are TRBV19 and TRBJ1-2; 7 bases fit TRBD1. The CDR3 spans 15 residues. The germline gives CDR1 LNHDA, CDR2 SQIVND (reference sequence). The V and J ends lost 7 bases and 0 bases, in that order; junction bases with no gene match: 8. In nucleotides, the CDR3 is TGTGCCAGTATAGGGACAGAAACTGCTAACTATGGCTACACCTTC. This translates into CASIGTETANYGYTF.

This clonotype occurred a few times. The rearrangement uses TRBV5-1 and TRBJ2-6; D tentatively reads TRBD1 or TRBD2 (5 bases each). The ends were cut back, 4 bases at V and 0 bases at J, with 26 bases in the middle. Germline CDR1 SGHRS, CDR2 YFSETQ. The CDR3 is 21 residues long. CDR3 protein: CASSREGGSGRLTSGANVLTF. The CDR3 DNA is TGCGCCAGCAGCAGGGAAGGTGGGTCGGGACGGCTAACCTCTGGGGCCAACGTCCTGACTTTC.

CDR3: CASSPDSRETQYF. As DNA, the CDR3 is TGTGCCAGCAGTCCGGACAGTCGAGAGACCCAGTACTTC. The V gene is TRBV12-3 or TRBV12-4, the J gene TRBJ2-5, with D perhaps matching TRBD1 (6 bases). The CDR3 runs to 13 residues. Trimming cost V 5 bases and J 4 bases, with 11 bases left between them.

The chain employs TRBV11-2 and TRBJ2-2, with D unclear. Per germline, CDR1 SGHAT and CDR2 FQNNGV. The ends were cut back, 3 bases at V and 1 base at J, with 9 bases in the middle. The CDR3 is 15 residues long. CDR3: CASSLWRMNTGELFF. The DNA for the CDR3 is TGTGCCAGCAGCTTGTGGAGAATGAACACCGGGGAGCTGTTTTTT.

This clonotype was counted ten times or more. V gene TRBV28 combines with J gene TRBJ2-7; TRBD1 or TRBD2 may be the D gene (5 bases each). This CDR3 is 12 amino acids long. With 7 bases removed from V and 7 bases from J, the gap between germline ends came to 14 bases. CDR1 and CDR2 from the germline V gene are MDHEN and SYDVKM. The CDR3 DNA follows: TGTGCCAGCACCGTGGGGGAGCGAGAGCAGTACTTC. Translation: CASTVGEREQYF.

This clonotype appeared many times. The rearrangement joins TRBV15 to TRBJ2-7; 7 bases agree with TRBD1. This CDR3 spans 18 amino acids. V lost 0 bases, J lost 3 bases, and 14 bases stayed unmatched. Germline CDR1 reads LNHNV; CDR2 reads YYDKDF (reference sequence). CDR3 nucleotides: TGTGCCACCAGCAGAGATGTTAGTGTGATGGCAGGGGGCTACGAGCAGTACTTC. Amino acids: CATSRDVSVMAGGYEQYF.